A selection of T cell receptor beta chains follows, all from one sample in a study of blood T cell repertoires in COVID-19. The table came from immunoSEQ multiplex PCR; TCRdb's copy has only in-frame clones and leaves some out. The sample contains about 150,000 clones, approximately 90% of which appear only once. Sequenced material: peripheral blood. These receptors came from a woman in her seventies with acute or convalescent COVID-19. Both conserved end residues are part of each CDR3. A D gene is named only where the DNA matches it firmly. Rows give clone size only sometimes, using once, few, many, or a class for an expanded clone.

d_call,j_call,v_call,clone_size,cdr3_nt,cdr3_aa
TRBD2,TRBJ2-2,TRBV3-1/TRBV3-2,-,TGTGCCAGCAGCCCTTATAGCGGGGGGGCCGGGACCACCGGGGAGCTGTTTTTT,CASSPYSGGAGTTGELFF
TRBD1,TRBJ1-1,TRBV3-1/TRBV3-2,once,TGTGCCAGCAGCCGACAGGGGACCAACACTGAAGCTTTCTTT,CASSRQGTNTEAFF
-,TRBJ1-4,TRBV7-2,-,TGTGCCAGCAGCCACACAAGTGAAAAACTGTTTTTT,CASSHTSEKLFF
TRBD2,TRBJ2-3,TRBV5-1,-,TGCGCCAGCAGCACCCAGCGGGGTAGCACAGATACGCAGTATTTT,CASSTQRGSTDTQYF
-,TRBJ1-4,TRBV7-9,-,TGTGCCAGCAGCTTTGCAAGTGGCGGAGGTGAAAAACTGTTTTTT,CASSFASGGGEKLFF
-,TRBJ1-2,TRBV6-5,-,TGTGCCAGCATGGGGCTTGGGCGCAACTATGGCTACACCTTC,CASMGLGRNYGYTF
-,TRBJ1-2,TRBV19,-,TGTGCCAGTACTTCACCAGGGGATTACTATGGCTACACCTTC,CASTSPGDYYGYTF
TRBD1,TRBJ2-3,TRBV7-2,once,TGTGCCAGCAGCTTATGGACAGGGAAAGATACGCAGTATTTT,CASSLWTGKDTQYF
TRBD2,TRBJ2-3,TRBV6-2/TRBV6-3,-,TGTGCCAGCAGTTACGAGCGGGGGGGTTTCATGTATACGCAGTATTTT,CASSYERGGFMYTQYF
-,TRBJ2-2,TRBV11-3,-,TGTGCCAGCAGCCTCGGACAGTCGAACACCGGGGAGCTGTTTTTT,CASSLGQSNTGELFF
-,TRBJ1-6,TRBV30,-,TGTGCCGGATTAAACCGGGACACAAGAAGGGGTTCACCCCTCCACTTT,CAGLNRDTRRGSPLHF
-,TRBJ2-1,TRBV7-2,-,TGTGCCAGCAGCCAACTGCCTACCTACAATGAGCAGTTCTTC,CASSQLPTYNEQFF
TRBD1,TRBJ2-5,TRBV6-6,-,TGTGCCAGCAGTCACAGGGACAGCGTAACATTGTGGGGACAGGGGAACGGAGAGACCCAGTACTTC,CASSHRDSVTLWGQGNGETQYF
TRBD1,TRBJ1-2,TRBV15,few,TGTGCCACCAGCAGCCGGGACAGGGTGGTAAGGGGCTACACCTTC,CATSSRDRVVRGYTF
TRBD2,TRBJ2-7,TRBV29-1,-,TGCAGCGTTGTCTCTGCGGGGGGGCCGGGTGAGCAGTACTTC,CSVVSAGGPGEQYF
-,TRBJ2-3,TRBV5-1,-,TGCGCCAGCAGCCCACAGGGAAGTGGAAGCACGCAGTATTTT,CASSPQGSGSTQYF
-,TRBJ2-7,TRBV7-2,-,TGTGCCAGCAGCTTAGACCAGGTCTCCTACGAGCAGTACTTC,CASSLDQVSYEQYF
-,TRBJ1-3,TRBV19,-,TGTGCCAGTAGTCCCAGGGGTGCAGGAAACACCATATATTTT,CASSPRGAGNTIYF
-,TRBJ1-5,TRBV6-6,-,TGTGCCAGCAGTTACTCGGGCAGGGTACCCCAGCCCCAGCATTTT,CASSYSGRVPQPQHF
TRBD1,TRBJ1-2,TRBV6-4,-,TGTGCCAGCAGTGACTCGACAACAGGGGGCAGTGGCTACACCTTC,CASSDSTTGGSGYTF
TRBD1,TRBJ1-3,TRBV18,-,TGTGCCAGCTCACCAGTGGGACAGGGGGCTGCTGGAAACACCATATATTTT,CASSPVGQGAAGNTIYF
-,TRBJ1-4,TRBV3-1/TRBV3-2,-,TGTGCCAGCAGCCAAGATCAAGCATTTCGCCACAGTGATGAAAAACTGTTTTTT,CASSQDQAFRHSDEKLFF
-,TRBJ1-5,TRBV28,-,TGTGCCAGCACCTCACCCCGGGGGGCCTTTAGCAATCAGCCCCAGCATTTT,CASTSPRGAFSNQPQHF
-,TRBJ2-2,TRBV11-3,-,TGTGCCAGCAGCTTCGACAGGCAAGGAACCGGGGAGCTGTTTTTT,CASSFDRQGTGELFF
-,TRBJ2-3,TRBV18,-,TGTGCCAGCTCCCCAGGGATGGGGCCAGATACGCAGTATTTT,CASSPGMGPDTQYF
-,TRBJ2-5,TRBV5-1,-,TGCGCCAGCAGCACCTTGTTGGGGACACAAACCCAGTACTTC,CASSTLLGTQTQYF
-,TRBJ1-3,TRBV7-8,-,TGTGCCAGCAGCCTCCCTTCTGGAAACACCATATATTTT,CASSLPSGNTIYF
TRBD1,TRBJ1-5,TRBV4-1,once,TGCGCCAGCAGCCAAGGGGGACAGGGCAATCAGCCCCAGCATTTT,CASSQGGQGNQPQHF
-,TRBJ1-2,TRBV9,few,TGTGCCAGCAGCGTAGATCCCCGACAGGAAAGTCGGGATGGCTACACCTTC,CASSVDPRQESRDGYTF
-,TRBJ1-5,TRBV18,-,TGTGCCAGCTCCCTCGTGGGGGCAGCCCAGCCCCAGCATTTT,CASSLVGAAQPQHF
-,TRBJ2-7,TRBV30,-,TGTGCCTGGAGTGTAGTACCAGGGTTAGGCTACGAGCAGTACTTC,CAWSVVPGLGYEQYF
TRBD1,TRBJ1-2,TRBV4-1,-,TGCGCCAGCGGGCCGGGACAGGGCCATGGCTACACCTTC,CASGPGQGHGYTF
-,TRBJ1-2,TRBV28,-,TGTGCCAGCAGTTCCGGGACACCGGTTGGCTACACCTTC,CASSSGTPVGYTF
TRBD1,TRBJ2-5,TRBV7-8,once,TGTGCCAGCAGCTTCGACAGGGGGCGGGAGACCCAGTACTTC,CASSFDRGRETQYF
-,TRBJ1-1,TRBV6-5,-,TGTGCCAGCAGTTACCCGGCAGGCCGCGAAGCTTTCTTT,CASSYPAGREAFF
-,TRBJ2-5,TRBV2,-,TGTGCCAGCAGTGAGGGAACAACCACCCGGGGAGAGACCCAGTACTTC,CASSEGTTTRGETQYF
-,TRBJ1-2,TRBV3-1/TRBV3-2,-,TGTGCCAGCAGCCCCGGGACTGGGCAAGATGTCTACACCTTC,CASSPGTGQDVYTF
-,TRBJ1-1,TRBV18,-,TGTGCCAGCTCACTCCAAGAGGACACTGAAGCTTTCTTT,CASSLQEDTEAFF
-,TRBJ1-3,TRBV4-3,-,TGCGCCAGCAGCCAAGATTTTAGGACAGCAAGCTCTGGAAACACCATATATTTT,CASSQDFRTASSGNTIYF
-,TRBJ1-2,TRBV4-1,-,TGCGCCAGCAGCCAAGAATCGATCGGCGGCTATGGCTACACCTTC,CASSQESIGGYGYTF
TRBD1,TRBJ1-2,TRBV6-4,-,TGTGCCAGCAGTGACTCGAAAGGGACAGGGCCCGGCTACACCTTC,CASSDSKGTGPGYTF
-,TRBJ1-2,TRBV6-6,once,TGTGCCAGCAGGAGCGGGAGACGGAACTATGGCTACACCTTC,CASRSGRRNYGYTF